Below are 12 T cell receptor beta chains sequenced from a single sample in a study of blood T cell repertoires in COVID-19. TCRdb's table, derived via immunoSEQ multiplex PCR, lists solely in-frame clones and lacks some. The repertoire holds under 110,000 clones, with about 79% as singletons. The sample comprised peripheral blood. These receptor sequences come from an elderly man with COVID-19, enrolled during active disease.

The chain recombines TRBV14 with TRBJ1-1; TRBD1 aligns across 7 bases. V lost 4 bases to trimming and J lost 4 bases; unmatched junction nucleotides: 9. The CDR3 contains 15 residues. Germline CDR1 SGHDN, CDR2 FVKESK. The CDR3 DNA follows: TGTGCCAGCAGCCGGAGACAGGGTGGCTCCACTGAAGCTTTCTTT. As protein: CASSRRQGGSTEAFF.

The chain combines TRBV5-6 with TRBJ2-6; 7 nucleotides agree with TRBD2. J gave up 4 bases and V 6 bases, and 13 bases lay outside the gene matches. The CDR3 runs 17 residues. The germline CDR1 and CDR2 sequences are SGHDT and YYEEEE. CDR3 loop: CASKVGLVAAGANVLTF. In nucleotides, the CDR3 is TGTGCCAGCAAGGTCGGACTAGTCGCGGCGGGGGCCAACGTCCTGACTTTC.

The V gene is TRBV7-6, the J gene TRBJ2-5; 8 nucleotides align to TRBD1. V lost 5 bases, J lost 5 bases, and 4 bases stayed unmatched. Per the germline V gene, CDR1 is SGHVS and CDR2 is FNYEAQ. The CDR3 is 13 residues long. The CDR3 coding sequence is TGTGCCAGCAGCCCGAGACAGGGGGAGACCCAGTACTTC. This encodes CASSPRQGETQYF.

About this clone itself: Other DNA sequences within the sample encode an identical CDR3. The V gene is TRBV5-1, the J gene TRBJ2-5, with D perhaps matching TRBD2 (5 bases). The CDR3 contains 13 residues. CDR1 and CDR2 (germline): SGHRS, YFSETQ. V lost 4 bases, J lost 2 bases, and 9 bases lay in between. This CDR3 reads CASSPGLQETQYF. The DNA of the CDR3 is TGCGCCAGCAGCCCGGGGTTACAAGAGACCCAGTACTTC.

The chain has TRBV5-1 and TRBJ2-5; D is perhaps TRBD1 (5 bases). Germline values: CDR1 SGHRS, CDR2 YFSETQ. Trimming cost V 1 base and J 2 bases, with 12 bases left between them. The CDR3 extends over 15 amino acids. The CDR3 reads CASSLNRHRQETQYF. The DNA of the CDR3 is TGCGCCAGCAGCTTGAACAGGCACCGTCAAGAGACCCAGTACTTC.

The chain joins TRBV29-1 to TRBJ2-5; 7 positions match TRBD2. CDR3 length equals 14 residues. V dropped 3 bases and J dropped 4; count of bases not matched to a gene: 8. Germline V gives CDR1 SQVTM, CDR2 ANQGSEA. The CDR3 coding sequence is TGCAGCGTTGACAAGGCGGGAGTCGGAGAGACCCAGTACTTC. It translates to CSVDKAGVGETQYF. Full variable domain (outside the CDR3, taken from reference TRBV29-1 and TRBJ2-5): SAVISQKPSRDICQRGTSLTIQCQVDSQVTMMFWYRQQPGQSLTLIATANQGSEATYESGFVIDKFPISRPNLTFSTLTVSNMSPEDSSIYLCSVDKAGVGETQYFGPGTRLLVL.

The CDR3 sequence: CASSFLDREKTGEQYF. CDR3 nucleotides: TGTGCCAGCAGTTTCTTGGACAGGGAGAAAACTGGTGAGCAGTACTTC. J is TRBJ2-7 and V is TRBV28, with 8 bases that match TRBD1. There are 16 residues in the CDR3. The V segment lost 3 bases and the J segment 7 bases; nucleotides outside the gene matches: 14. The germline V gene encodes CDR1 MDHEN and CDR2 SYDVKM.

The rearrangement joins TRBV18 to TRBJ2-2; 8 nucleotides agree with TRBD1. Germline V CDR1 and CDR2: KGHSH, LQKENI. The CDR3 is 17 residues long. Unmatched junction bases numbered 9, after V lost 5 bases and J lost 1 base. The CDR3 is CASSSGQGWGNTGELFF. In DNA, the CDR3 is TGTGCCAGCTCAAGCGGACAGGGCTGGGGGAACACCGGGGAGCTGTTTTTT.

This chain joins TRBV5-1 and TRBJ1-2; 10 bases match TRBD1. J lost 0 bases, V lost 3 bases, and 11 bases had no gene match. Germline CDR1 reads SGHRS; CDR2 reads YFSETQ. The CDR3 is 18 amino acids. The DNA of the CDR3 is TGCGCCAGCAGCTGGCCCCGACAGGGGGCCCAGGCTAACTATGGCTACACCTTC. It encodes CASSWPRQGAQANYGYTF.

This clone was counted a few times. Compared with germline, one end of the junction differs, possibly owing to a read error. The rearrangement joins TRBV6-1 to TRBJ2-7; 8 bases line up with TRBD2. From germline, CDR1 is MNHNS and CDR2 SASEGT. This CDR3 is 17 amino acids long. CDR3: CASGEAQSGTRTYEQYF. The CDR3 coding sequence is TGTGCCAGCGGTGAGGCACAATCCGGGACTAGAACCTACGAGCAGTACTTC.

The chain joins TRBV4-3 to TRBJ1-3; D possibly corresponds to TRBD1 (5 bases). The CDR3 runs to 15 residues. In germline, CDR1 is LGHNA, CDR2 YSLEER. The V gene lost 0 bases and the J gene lost 2 bases, with 8 bases spanning the gap. CDR3 nucleotide sequence: TGCGCCAGCAGCCAAGATGCGGGACCTGGAAACACCATATATTTT. Translated, it gives CASSQDAGPGNTIYF.

The chain employs TRBV24-1 and TRBJ2-7; D gene uncertain. This CDR3 is 11 amino acids long. With 4 bases removed from V and 3 bases from J, the gap between germline ends came to 3 bases. Germline V CDR1 and CDR2: KGHDR, SFDVKD. Here the CDR3 DNA reads TGTGCCACCAGTGACCGCTACGAGCAGTACTTC. This gives the protein CATSDRYEQYF.